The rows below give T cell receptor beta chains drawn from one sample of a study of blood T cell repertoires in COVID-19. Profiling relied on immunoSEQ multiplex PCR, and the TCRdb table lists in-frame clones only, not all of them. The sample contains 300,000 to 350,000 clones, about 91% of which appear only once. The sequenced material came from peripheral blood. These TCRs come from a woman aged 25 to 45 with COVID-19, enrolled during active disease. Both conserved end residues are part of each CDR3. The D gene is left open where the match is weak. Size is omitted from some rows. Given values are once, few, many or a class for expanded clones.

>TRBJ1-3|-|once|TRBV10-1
TGCGCCAGCAGCCCGGACAGTTCTGGAAACACCATATATTTT
CASSPDSSGNTIYF
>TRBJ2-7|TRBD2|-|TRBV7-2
TGTGCCAGCAGCTCGTTCGCCCGGGGGGGCTACGAGCAGTACTTC
CASSSFARGGYEQYF
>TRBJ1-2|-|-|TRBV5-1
TGCGCCAGCAGCCCATGGACGGGGAACTATGGCTACACCTTC
CASSPWTGNYGYTF
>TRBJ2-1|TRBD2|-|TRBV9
TGTGCCAGCAGCGTTGGACTAGCGGGGGGCAATGAGCAGTTCTTC
CASSVGLAGGNEQFF
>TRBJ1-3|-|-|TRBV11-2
TGTGCCAGCAGCTTGGACAGAAACACCATATATTTT
CASSLDRNTIYF
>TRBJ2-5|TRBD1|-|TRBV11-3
TGTGCCAGCAGCTTACAAGGACAGGGGTCAGGGACCCAGTACTTC
CASSLQGQGSGTQYF
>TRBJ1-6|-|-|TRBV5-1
TGCGCCAGCAGCAGGGGCGGGGACTCACCCCTCCACTTT
CASSRGGDSPLHF
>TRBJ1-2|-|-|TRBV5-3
TGTGCCAGAAGCTTGGTATCAGGGGAGACTAACTATGGCTACACCTTC
CARSLVSGETNYGYTF
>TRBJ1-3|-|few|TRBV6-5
TGTGCCAGCAGCCAGGGCGCCGGAAACACCATATATTTT
CASSQGAGNTIYF
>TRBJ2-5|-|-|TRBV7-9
TGTGCCAGCAGCCCGCTTGTTGCAGGGGTTTGGGAGACCCAGTACTTC
CASSPLVAGVWETQYF
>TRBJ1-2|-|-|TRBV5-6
TGTGCCAGCAGCTTTCAGGGGATGGGGGGCTACACCTTC
CASSFQGMGGYTF
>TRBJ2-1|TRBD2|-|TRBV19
TGTGCCAGTAGTAGACTAGCGGGGGAGCAGTTCTTC
CASSRLAGEQFF
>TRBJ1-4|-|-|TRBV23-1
TGCGCCAGCAGTCATCGGGGGAGAGCCATGGGGGAAAAACTGTTTTTT
CASSHRGRAMGEKLFF
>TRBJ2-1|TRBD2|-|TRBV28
TGTGCCAGCAGTCTAACTAGCGGAGGCTACAATGAGCAGTTCTTC
CASSLTSGGYNEQFF
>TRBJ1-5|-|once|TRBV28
TGTGCCAGCAGGCCCAGGGGAGTCGGGGCCCAGCATTTT
CASRPRGVGAQHF
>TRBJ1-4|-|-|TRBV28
TGTGCCAGCATGAGTACAGACACTAATGAAAAACTGTTTTTT
CASMSTDTNEKLFF
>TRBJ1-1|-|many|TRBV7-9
TGTGCCAGCAGCTTAAGGGGACTAGTGAACACTGAAGCTTTCTTT
CASSLRGLVNTEAFF
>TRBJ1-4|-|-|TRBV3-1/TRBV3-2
TGTGCCAGCAACCGGGGGAGAGAACTGTTTTTT
CASNRGRELFF
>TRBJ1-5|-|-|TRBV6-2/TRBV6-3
TGTGCCAGCAGTTACTCGATTCAGGTTCTCTCGCGGGCCCAGCATTTT
CASSYSIQVLSRAQHF
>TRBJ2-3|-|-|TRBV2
TGTGCCAGCAGTCGAGGCGGGAGCACAGATACGCAGTATTTT
CASSRGGSTDTQYF
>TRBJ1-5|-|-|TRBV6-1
TGTGCCAGCAGTGAAGGAGGGCATAGCAATCAGCCCCAGCATTTT
CASSEGGHSNQPQHF
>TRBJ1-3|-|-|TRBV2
TGTGCCAGCAGCCTAGTTACAGGAAACACCATATATTTT
CASSLVTGNTIYF
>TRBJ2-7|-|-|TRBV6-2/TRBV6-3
TGTGCCAGCAGTTACTCGAGATTTGTAGGCGGATCCTACGAGCAGTACTTC
CASSYSRFVGGSYEQYF
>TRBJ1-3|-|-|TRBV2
TGTGCCAGCAAAATCGGGGGGCCACGAAGAAACACCATATATTTT
CASKIGGPRRNTIYF
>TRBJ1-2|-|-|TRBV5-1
TGCGCCAGCAGCTTGGTGCTGGGGGGGGAGAACTATGGCTACACCTTC
CASSLVLGGENYGYTF
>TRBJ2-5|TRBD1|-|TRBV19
TGTGCCAGTAGTACCTGGGGGACAGCGGAGACCCAGTACTTC
CASSTWGTAETQYF
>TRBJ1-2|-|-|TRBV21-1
TGTGCCAGCAGGACAGGGGTAGCTGGCTACACCTTC
CASRTGVAGYTF
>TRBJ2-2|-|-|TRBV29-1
TGCAGCGTACAGGGAAGTCCTGGGGAGCTGTTTTTT
CSVQGSPGELFF
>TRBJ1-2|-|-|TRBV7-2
TGTGCCAGCAGCGTACAAGCCGGGTCCAACTATGGCTACACCTTC
CASSVQAGSNYGYTF
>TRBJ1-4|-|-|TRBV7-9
TGTGCCAGCAGCGTTGGACAGTTTAATGAAAAACTGTTTTTT
CASSVGQFNEKLFF
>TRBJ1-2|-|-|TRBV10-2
TGCGCCAGCAGTGAGTTAGGGGCGAATTTTAACTATGGCTACACCTTC
CASSELGANFNYGYTF
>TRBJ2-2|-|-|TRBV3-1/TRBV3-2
TGTGCCAGCAGCCAGACACAGGGAATTGGGGAGCTGTTTTTT
CASSQTQGIGELFF
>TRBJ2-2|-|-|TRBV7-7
TGTGCTAGCAGCCCTAATCCCGGTTTAGTGACCGGGGAGCTGTTTTTT
CASSPNPGLVTGELFF
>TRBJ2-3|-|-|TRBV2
TGTGCCAGCAGTGAATTAGGGGTCGATACGCAGTATTTT
CASSELGVDTQYF
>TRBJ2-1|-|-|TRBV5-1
TGCGCCAGCAGCTCTCCGGGGGCGGGGGTATACAATGAGCAGTTCTTC
CASSSPGAGVYNEQFF
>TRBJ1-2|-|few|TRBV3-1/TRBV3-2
TGTGCCAGCAGCTTGGGACTTAACTATGGCTACACCTTC
CASSLGLNYGYTF
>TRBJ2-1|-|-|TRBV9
TGTGCCAGCAGCGTAGGGAACTTAGCGGGGACAGACAATGAGCAGTTCTTC
CASSVGNLAGTDNEQFF
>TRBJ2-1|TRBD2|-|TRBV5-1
TGCGCCAGCAGCTCTCACGGGGGGAACAATGAGCAGTTCTTC
CASSSHGGNNEQFF
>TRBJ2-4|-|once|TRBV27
TGTGCCAGCGCCCCCGGCAGGGGGGTAACCAGGTCCAAAAACATTCAGTACTTC
CASAPGRGVTRSKNIQYF
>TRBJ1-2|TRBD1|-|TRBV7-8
TGTGCCAGCAGCTCCGGACAGGGGATAAGCTATGGCTACACCTTC
CASSSGQGISYGYTF
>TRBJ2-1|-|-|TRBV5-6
TGTGCCAGCAGCTTGGATTGGAGACCCGTCGCCAATGAGCAGTTCTTC
CASSLDWRPVANEQFF
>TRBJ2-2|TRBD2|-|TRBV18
TGTGCCAGCTCACGTGGACTAGCGGACACCGGGGAGCTGTTTTTT
CASSRGLADTGELFF
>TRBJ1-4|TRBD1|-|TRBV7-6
TGTGCCAGCAGCCAGGGGGGAAAACTGTTTTTT
CASSQGGKLFF
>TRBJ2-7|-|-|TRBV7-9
TGTGCCAGCAGCCGACTAGACGGGACGCAGCTACGACAGCAGTACTTC
CASSRLDGTQLRQQYF
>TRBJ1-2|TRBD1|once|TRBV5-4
TGTGCCAGCAGCTTGGGGGGACAGGACCCTTTGGGTGGCTACACCTTC
CASSLGGQDPLGGYTF
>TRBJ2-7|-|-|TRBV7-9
TGTGCCAGCAGCAAGAGCGAGCGCGAGCAGTACTTC
CASSKSEREQYF
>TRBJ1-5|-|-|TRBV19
TGTGCCACCCGGGTGGGGGGTAGCAATCAGCCCCAGCATTTT
CATRVGGSNQPQHF
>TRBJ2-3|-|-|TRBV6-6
TGTGCCAGCACTCCGAGGGGCACAGATACGCAGTATTTT
CASTPRGTDTQYF
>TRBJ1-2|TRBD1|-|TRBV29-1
TGCAGCGTCGACAGGGAGAGGGACTATGGCTACACCTTC
CSVDRERDYGYTF
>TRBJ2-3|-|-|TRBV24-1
TGTGCCACCAGTGATTCCAGGGATGCGGATACGCAGTATTTT
CATSDSRDADTQYF
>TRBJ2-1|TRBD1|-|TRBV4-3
TGCGCCAGCAGCCCATTACAGGGGTCCCCCTACAATGAGCAGTTCTTC
CASSPLQGSPYNEQFF